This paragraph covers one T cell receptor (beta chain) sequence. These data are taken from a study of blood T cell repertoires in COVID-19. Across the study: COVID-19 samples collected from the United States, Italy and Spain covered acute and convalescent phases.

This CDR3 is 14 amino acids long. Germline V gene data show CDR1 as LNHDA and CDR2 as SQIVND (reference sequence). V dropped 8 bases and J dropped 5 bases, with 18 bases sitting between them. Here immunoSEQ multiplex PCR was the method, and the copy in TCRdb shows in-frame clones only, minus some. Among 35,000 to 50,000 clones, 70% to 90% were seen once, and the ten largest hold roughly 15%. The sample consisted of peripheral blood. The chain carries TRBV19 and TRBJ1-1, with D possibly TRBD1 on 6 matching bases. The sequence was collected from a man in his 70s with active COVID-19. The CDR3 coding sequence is TGTGCCAGTGTGATAGGGGGGGCGCAAACTGAAGCTTTCTTT. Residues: CASVIGGAQTEAFF.